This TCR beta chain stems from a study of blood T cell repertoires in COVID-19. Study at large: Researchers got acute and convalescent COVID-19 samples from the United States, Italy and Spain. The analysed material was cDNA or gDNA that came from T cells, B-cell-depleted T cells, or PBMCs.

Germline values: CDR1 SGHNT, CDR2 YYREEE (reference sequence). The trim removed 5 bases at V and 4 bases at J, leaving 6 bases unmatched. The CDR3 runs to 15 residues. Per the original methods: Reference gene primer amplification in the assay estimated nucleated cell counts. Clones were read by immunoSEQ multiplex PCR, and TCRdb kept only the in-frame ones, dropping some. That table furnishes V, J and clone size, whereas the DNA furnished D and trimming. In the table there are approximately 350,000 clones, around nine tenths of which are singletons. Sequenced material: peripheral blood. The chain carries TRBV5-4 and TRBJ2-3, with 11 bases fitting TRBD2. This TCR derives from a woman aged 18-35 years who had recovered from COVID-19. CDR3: CASRIAGGGADTQYF. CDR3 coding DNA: TGTGCCAGCAGAATAGCGGGAGGGGGGGCAGATACGCAGTATTTT.